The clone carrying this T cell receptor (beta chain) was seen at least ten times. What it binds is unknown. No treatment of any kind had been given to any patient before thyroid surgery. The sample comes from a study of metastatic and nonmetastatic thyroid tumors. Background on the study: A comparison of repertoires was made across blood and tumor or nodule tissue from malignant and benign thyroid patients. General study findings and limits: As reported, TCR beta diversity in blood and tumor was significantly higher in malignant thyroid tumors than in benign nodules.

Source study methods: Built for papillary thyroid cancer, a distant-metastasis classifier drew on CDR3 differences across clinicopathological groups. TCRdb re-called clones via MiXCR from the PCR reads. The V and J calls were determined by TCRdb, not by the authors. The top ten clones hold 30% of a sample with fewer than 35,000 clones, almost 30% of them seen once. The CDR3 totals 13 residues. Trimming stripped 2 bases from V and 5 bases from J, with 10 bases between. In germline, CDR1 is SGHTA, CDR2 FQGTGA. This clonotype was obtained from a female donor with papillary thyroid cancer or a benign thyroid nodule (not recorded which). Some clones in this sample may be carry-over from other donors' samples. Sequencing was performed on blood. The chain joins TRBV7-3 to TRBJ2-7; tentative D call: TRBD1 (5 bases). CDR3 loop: CASSLSVRDEQYF. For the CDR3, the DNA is TGTGCCAGCAGCTTATCGGTCAGGGACGAGCAGTACTTC. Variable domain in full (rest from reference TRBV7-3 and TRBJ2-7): GAGVSQTPSNKVTEKGKYVELRCDPISGHTALYWYRQSLGQGPEFLIYFQGTGAADDSGLPNDRFFAVRPEGSVSTLKIQRTERGDSAVYLCASSLSVRDEQYFGPGTRLTVT.